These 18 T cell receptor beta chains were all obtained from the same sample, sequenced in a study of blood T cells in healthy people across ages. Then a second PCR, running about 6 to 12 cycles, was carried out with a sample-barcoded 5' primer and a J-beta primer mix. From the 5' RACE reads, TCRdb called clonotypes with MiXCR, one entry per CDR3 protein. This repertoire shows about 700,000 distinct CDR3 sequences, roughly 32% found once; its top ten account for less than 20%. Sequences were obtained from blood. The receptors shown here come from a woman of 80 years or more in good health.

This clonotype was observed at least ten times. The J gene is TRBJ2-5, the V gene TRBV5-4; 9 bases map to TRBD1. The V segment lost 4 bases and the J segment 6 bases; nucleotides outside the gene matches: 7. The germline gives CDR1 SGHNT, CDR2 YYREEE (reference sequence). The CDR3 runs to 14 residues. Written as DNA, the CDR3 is TGTGCCAGCAGCACCACAGGGGGCCGAAAGACCCAGTACTTC. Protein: CASSTTGGRKTQYF.

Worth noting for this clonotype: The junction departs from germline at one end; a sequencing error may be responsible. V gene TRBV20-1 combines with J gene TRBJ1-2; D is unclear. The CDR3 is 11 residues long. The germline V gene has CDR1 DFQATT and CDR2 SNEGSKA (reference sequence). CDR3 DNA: TGCGGTGCTAGCGCAGTCTATGGTTACACCTTC. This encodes CGASAVYGYTF.

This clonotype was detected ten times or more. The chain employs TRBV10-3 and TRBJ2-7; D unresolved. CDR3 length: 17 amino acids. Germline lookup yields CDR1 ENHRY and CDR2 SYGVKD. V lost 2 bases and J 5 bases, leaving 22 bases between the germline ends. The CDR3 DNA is TGTGCCATCAGTGAGAGTGGGGAAGACGTCCTTCACGACGAGCAGTACTTC. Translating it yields CAISESGEDVLHDEQYF.

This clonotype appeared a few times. Here the CDR3 DNA reads TGCGCCAGCACCTATGACTACGAGCAGTACTTC. Amino acid sequence: CASTYDYEQYF. The chain joins TRBV5-1 to TRBJ2-7; D is unclear. V lost 6 bases, J lost 3 bases, and 7 bases lay in between. The CDR3 covers 11 residues. Germline CDR1 and CDR2: SGHRS and YFSETQ.

CDR3 sequence (DNA): TGCAGCGTTGAAGAGGGGAGAGCAGATACGCAGTATTTT. It codes for CSVEEGRADTQYF. V gene TRBV29-1 combines with J gene TRBJ2-3, with D perhaps TRBD2 (5 bases). CDR3 length equals 13 residues. Germline V gene lookup returns CDR1 SQVTM and CDR2 ANQGSEA. V was clipped by 0 bases and J by 4 bases, with 8 bases between them.

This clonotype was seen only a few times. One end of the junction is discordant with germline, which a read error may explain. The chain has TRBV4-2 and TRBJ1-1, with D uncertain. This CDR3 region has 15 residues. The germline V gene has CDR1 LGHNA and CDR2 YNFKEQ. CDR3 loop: CAGSQARERGTEAFF. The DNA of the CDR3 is TGTGCCGGCAGCCAAGCTAGGGAGCGGGGCACTGAAGCTTTCTTT.

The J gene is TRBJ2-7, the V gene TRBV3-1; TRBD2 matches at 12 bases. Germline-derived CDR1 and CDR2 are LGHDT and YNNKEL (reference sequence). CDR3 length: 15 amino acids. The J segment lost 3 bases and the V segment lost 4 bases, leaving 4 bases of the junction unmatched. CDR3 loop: CASSRELAGGYEQYF. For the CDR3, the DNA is TGTGCCAGCAGCCGCGAACTAGCGGGGGGCTACGAGCAGTACTTC.

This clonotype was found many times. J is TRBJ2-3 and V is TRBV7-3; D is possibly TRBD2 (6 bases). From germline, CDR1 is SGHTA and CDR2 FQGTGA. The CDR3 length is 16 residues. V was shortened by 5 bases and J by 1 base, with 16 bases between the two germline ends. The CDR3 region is CASSRAPDYRTDTQYF. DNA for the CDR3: TGTGCCAGCAGCCGGGCCCCGGACTACCGCACAGATACGCAGTATTTT.

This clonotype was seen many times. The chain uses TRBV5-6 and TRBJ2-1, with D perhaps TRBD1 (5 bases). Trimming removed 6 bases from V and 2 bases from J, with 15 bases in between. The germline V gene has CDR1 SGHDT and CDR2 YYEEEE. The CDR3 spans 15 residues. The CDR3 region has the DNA TGTGCCAGCACCTTACGGCAGGGCACCTACAATGAGCAGTTCTTC. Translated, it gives CASTLRQGTYNEQFF.

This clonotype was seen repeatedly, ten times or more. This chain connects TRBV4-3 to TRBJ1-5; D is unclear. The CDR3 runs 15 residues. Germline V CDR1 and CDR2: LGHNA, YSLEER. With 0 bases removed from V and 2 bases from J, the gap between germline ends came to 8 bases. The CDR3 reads CASSQDWAGNQPQHF. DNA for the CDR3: TGCGCCAGCAGCCAAGATTGGGCGGGCAATCAGCCCCAGCATTTT.

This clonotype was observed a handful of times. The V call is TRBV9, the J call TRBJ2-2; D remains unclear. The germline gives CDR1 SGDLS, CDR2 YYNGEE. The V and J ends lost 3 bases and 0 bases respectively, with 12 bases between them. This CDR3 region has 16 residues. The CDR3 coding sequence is TGTGCCAGCAGCGCAGCGAGTGACCCGAACACCGGGGAGCTGTTTTTT. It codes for CASSAASDPNTGELFF.

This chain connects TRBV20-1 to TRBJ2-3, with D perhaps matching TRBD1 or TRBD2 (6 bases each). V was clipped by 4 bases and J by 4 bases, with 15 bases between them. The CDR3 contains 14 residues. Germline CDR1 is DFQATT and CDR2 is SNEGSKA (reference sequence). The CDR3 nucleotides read TGCAGTGCTATAGGGGGGAGCCTCCCAGATACGCAGTATTTT. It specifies CSAIGGSLPDTQYF.

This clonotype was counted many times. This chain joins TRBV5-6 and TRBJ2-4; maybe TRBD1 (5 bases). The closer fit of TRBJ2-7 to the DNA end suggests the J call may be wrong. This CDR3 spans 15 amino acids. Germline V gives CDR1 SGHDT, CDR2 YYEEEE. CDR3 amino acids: CASSLGPHPGNEQYF. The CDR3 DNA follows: TGTGCCAGCAGCTTGGGACCCCATCCAGGGAACGAGCAGTACTTC.

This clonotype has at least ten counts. The CDR3 loop is CSARGGQGFNEQYF. The DNA for the CDR3 is TGCAGTGCTAGGGGGGGACAGGGGTTCAACGAGCAGTACTTC. The chain couples TRBV20-1 to TRBJ2-7; 10 positions agree with TRBD1. This CDR3 comprises 14 residues. In germline, CDR1 is DFQATT, CDR2 SNEGSKA (reference sequence). Trimming removed 3 bases from V and 5 bases from J; junction bases left unmatched: 7.

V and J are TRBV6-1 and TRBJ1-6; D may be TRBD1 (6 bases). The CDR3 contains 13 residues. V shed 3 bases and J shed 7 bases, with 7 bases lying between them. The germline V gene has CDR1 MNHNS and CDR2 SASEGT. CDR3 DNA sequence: TGTGCCAGCAGTGAGGGGACAAATTCACCCCTCCACTTT. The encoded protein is CASSEGTNSPLHF.

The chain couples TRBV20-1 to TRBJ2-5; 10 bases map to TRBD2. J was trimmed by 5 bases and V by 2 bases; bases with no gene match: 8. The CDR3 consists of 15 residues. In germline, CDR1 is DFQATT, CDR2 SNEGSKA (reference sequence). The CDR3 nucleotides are TGCAGTGCTAGACCGCGAGCGGGGGGGCGGGAGACCCAGTACTTC. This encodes CSARPRAGGRETQYF.

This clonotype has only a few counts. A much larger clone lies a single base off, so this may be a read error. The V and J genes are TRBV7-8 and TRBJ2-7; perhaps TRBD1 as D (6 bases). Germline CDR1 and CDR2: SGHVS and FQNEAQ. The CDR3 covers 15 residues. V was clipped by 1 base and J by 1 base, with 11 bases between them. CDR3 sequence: CASSLEPGESYEQYF. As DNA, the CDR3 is TGTGCCAGCAGCTTAGAGCCAGGGGAGTCCTACGAGCAGTACTTC.

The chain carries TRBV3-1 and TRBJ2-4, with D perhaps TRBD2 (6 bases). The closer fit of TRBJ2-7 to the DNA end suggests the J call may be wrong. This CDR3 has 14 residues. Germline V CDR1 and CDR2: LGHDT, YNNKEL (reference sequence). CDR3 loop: CASSQGLGVYEQYF. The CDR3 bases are TGTGCCAGCAGCCAAGGACTAGGGGTCTACGAGCAGTACTTC.